A single sample is the source of the 3 T cell receptor beta chains below, sequenced in a study of blood T cells in healthy people across ages. Primers used in a second PCR of roughly 6 to 11 cycles were a sample-barcoded 5' primer and a J-beta primer mix. TCRdb re-derived calls from the 5' RACE reads in MiXCR, one entry per CDR3 protein. The profile shows about 830,000 distinct CDR3 sequences, around 62% of them singletons. The sequenced material came from blood. These receptors originate from a man aged 25-45 years in good health.

This clonotype occurred once. The chain couples TRBV5-1 to TRBJ1-1; D ambiguous. The CDR3 extends over 16 amino acids. V lost 2 bases, J lost 8 bases, and 22 bases lay in between. CDR1 is SGHRS and CDR2 is YFSETQ in the germline V gene. The CDR3 region has the DNA TGCGCCAGCAGCTTATATCCGTCGGCAGCCCTTAACGAAGCTTTCTTT. Translated, it gives CASSLYPSAALNEAFF.

This chain links TRBV4-2 with TRBJ2-5, with 7 bases lining up with TRBD2. Germline V gives CDR1 LGHNA, CDR2 YNFKEQ. This CDR3 is 23 amino acids long. V shed 0 bases, J shed 5 bases, and the junction held 30 bases outside the gene matches. CDR3 amino acids: CASSQDDYPIGRAGRAPEETQYF. CDR3 coding DNA: TGTGCCAGCAGCCAAGATGACTACCCAATCGGCCGGGCGGGGAGGGCACCGGAGGAGACCCAGTACTTC.

This clonotype appeared a single time. J is TRBJ1-2 and V is TRBV5-4, with D uncertain. Germline V CDR1 and CDR2: SGHNT, YYREEE (reference sequence). The CDR3 is 14 residues long. Trimming left V 6 bases short and J 5 bases short, with 17 bases between. CDR3 residues: CASTPGSSGYGYTF. The CDR3 DNA reads as TGTGCCAGCACCCCCGGATCTTCTGGGTATGGCTACACCTTC.